This TCR beta chain appears in the sequencing data of a study of blood T cell repertoires in COVID-19. Study overall: Italy, Spain and the United States were the sources of the convalescent and acute COVID-19 samples. Sample material is recorded as cDNA or gDNA derived from T cells, B-cell-depleted T cells, or PBMCs.

This clone was seen once. The sample contains more than one DNA sequence encoding this CDR3. Study processing details: Reference gene primer amplification in the assay estimated nucleated cell counts. Assay: immunoSEQ multiplex PCR; the TCRdb copy retains only in-frame clones and omits some. V and J calls and clone size come straight from that table; D and trimming were deduced from the DNA. Of roughly 170,000 clones listed, 80% to 90% are singletons. This CDR3 spans 15 amino acids. V dropped 2 bases and J dropped 4; count of bases not matched to a gene: 6. Germline assignment: CDR1 MNHEY and CDR2 SVGAGI.

Sequenced material: peripheral blood. V and J are TRBV6-5 and TRBJ1-2; TRBD1 matches at 8 bases. This clonotype originated in an older man with active or convalescent COVID-19. The DNA of the CDR3 is TGTGCCAGCAGTTACCGGCAGGGGGCACGCTATGGCTACACCTTC. This gives the protein CASSYRQGARYGYTF.